This TCR beta chain was sequenced in a study of T cells after yellow fever vaccination (dated by TCRdb to about 2019). Background for the entire study: Libraries from fractions with low cell numbers were prepared with the SMART-Seq v4 Ultra Low Input RNA kit. Bulk TCR alpha and beta repertoires were sequenced longitudinally to track T-cell clones before and after primary and booster YFV17D yellow fever vaccination. The cohort comprised two healthy male donors, one aged 18 to 30 and one aged 30 to 40 years. Blood was collected at multiple timepoints before and after primary and secondary immunization, and bulk PBMC replicates and cell subsets were isolated. Beyond this particular receptor, the publication reports: Most clones expanded after primary vaccination were re-detected after the booster (around 96% of CD4 and roughly 87% of CD8), suggesting broad memory maintenance. A small fraction of clonotypes showed up in both the CD4 and CD8 compartments, probably as a result of convergent recombination. Because only two donors were included in the study, the extent to which the findings can be generalized is limited. The secondary T-cell response was found to be weaker but faster than the primary response, with a peak reached on day 5 rather than on day 15. Computational filtering was needed because FACS-sorted repertoires could contain abundant contaminating clonotypes from the bulk population.

Many counts were recorded for this clonotype. Its antigen has not been determined. Nothing much larger sits one base from this clone, and base qualities are not available. TCR cDNA was synthesized by 5'RACE template switching, which introduced a universal primer site and unique molecular identifiers. Priming for cDNA synthesis came from both the TCR alpha and TCR beta constant segments. Libraries were amplified in two PCR steps, with sample barcodes and sequencing adapters added in the second step. Sequencing of libraries was performed on Illumina HiSeq 2500 (2x100 bp) or NovaSeq (2x150 bp). The authors' analysis ran thus. Reads were demultiplexed and collapsed into UMI consensus sequences with MIGEC, and V(D)J alignment was performed with MiXCR. Clonotypes responding to the vaccine were identified with edgeR on replicate PBMC samples, with the criteria of FDR below 0.01 and a log2 fold change above 5 up to day 15. Each bulk clonotype received a CD4 or CD8 identity based on whether the sequenced CD4 or CD8 repertoire contained that clonotype at higher abundance. TCRdb itself trimmed the public reads at Q25 with fastp, ran MiXCR and retained productive beta chains. Entries that share a CDR3 protein sequence are merged under the most common genes and DNA. The V and J calls reflect TCRdb's pipeline rather than the authors' work. This sample is represented by roughly 150,000 distinct CDR3 sequences; around 6.3% of them were singletons. Approximately 0.59% of the sample lies in the top ten.

What the treatment or condition label conveys for this sample: live attenuated yellow fever vaccine strain. PBMCs were isolated from peripheral blood using a standard Ficoll-Paque protocol. Dynabeads CD4 and CD8 positive selection kits were used to isolate CD4 and CD8 T-cell fractions. TriZol was used to extract RNA from bulk PBMCs, from CD4 and CD8 fractions, and from dextramer-positive and dextramer-negative fractions. The sequencing used CD4+ T cells sorted from PBMCs, collected 10 days after the yellow fever booster vaccination. The receptor was isolated from a man aged 30 to 39 who received the YFV17D yellow fever vaccine.

The CDR3 loop reads CASSGGYSSGANVLTF. The DNA reads TGCGCCAGCAGCGGCGGGTACAGTTCTGGGGCCAACGTCCTGACTTTC. The chain was built from TRBV5-1 and TRBJ2-6; the D gene is perhaps TRBD2, on 5 matching bases. V was cut back by 4 bases and J by 1 base, leaving a gap of 12 bases between them. The CDR3 measures 16 amino acids from cysteine to phenylalanine. Left in the record is the CDR3 DNA by itself, 48 bases read in frame from the first base. According to the germline V gene, CDR1 reads SGHRS and CDR2 reads YFSETQ.